This record concerns one T cell receptor beta chain sequence. Time point indicated: pretreatment peripheral blood. The CDR3 spans 13 residues. Between the trimmed V and J ends, which lost 7 bases and 4 bases, there was a span of 15 bases. Germline CDR1 reads SGHRS; CDR2 reads YFSETQ. The data originate from a study of PD-L1 blockade in urothelial cancer. Turning to the study itself: Males with bladder-origin urothelial cancer made up about nine tenths of the roughly 29 patients. Blood gave a median roughly 150,000 T cells.

The method was immunoSEQ multiplex PCR; TCRdb's version includes in-frame clones alone and lacks a portion of them. The repertoire holds under 55,000 clones, about 88% seen once, with around 25% in the top ten. The sequencing used PBMCs, collected around atezolizumab (anti-PD-L1) treatment. This receptor was obtained from a donor aged 40 or older with urothelial cancer. This chain uses TRBV5-1 with TRBJ2-7; D is unclear. CDR3 nucleotides: TGCGCCAGCGCCGCGGTCGTGGGTTACGAGCAGTACTTC. It codes for CASAAVVGYEQYF.